This TCR beta chain was observed in a study of cytomegalovirus exposure and HLA in healthy donors. Study-wide points: Trimming of TCR beta V- and J-genes showed a link, identified in a later analysis, to a missense DCLRE1C variant. DRB1 had the most TCR associations and HLA-C the fewest, a later analysis found, with rates varying by HLA locus. Links to common viral pathogens appeared, in a later analysis, for several of the most significant clusters.

This CDR3 contains 13 residues. CDR1 is SGHTA and CDR2 is FQGNSA in the germline V gene. Trimming stripped 5 bases from V and 5 bases from J, with 10 bases between. About this clone: Its antigen is not identified.

The PCR had 60 Vbeta and 13 Jbeta primers. This table comes from immunoSEQ multiplex PCR, and its TCRdb copy is limited to in-frame clones, with some not included. The sample has some 150,000 clones; about 80% are singletons. The sequenced sample was PBMCs. This sequence joins TRBV7-2 and TRBJ1-5; possibly TRBD1 for D (5 bases). This sequence was found in a man aged 25-45 years in good health and CMV-seronegative. The CDR3 loop reads CASSLKGDQPQHF. DNA of the CDR3: TGTGCCAGCAGCCTAAAAGGGGATCAGCCCCAGCATTTT. Supplemented by reference TRBV7-2 and TRBJ1-5, the full variable domain reads GAGVSQSPSNKVTEKGKDVELRCDPISGHTALYWYRQSLGQGLEFLIYFQGNSAPDKSGLPSDRFSAERTGGSVSTLTIQRTQQEDSAVYLCASSLKGDQPQHFGDGTRLSIL.